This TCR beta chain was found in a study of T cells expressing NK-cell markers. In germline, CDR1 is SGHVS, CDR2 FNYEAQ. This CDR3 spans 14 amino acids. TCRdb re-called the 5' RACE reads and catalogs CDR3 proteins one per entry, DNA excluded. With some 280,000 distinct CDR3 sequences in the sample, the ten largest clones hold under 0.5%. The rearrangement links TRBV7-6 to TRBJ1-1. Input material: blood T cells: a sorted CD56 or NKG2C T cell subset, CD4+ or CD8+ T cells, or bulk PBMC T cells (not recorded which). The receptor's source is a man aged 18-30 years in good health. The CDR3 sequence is CASSLDITNTEAFF. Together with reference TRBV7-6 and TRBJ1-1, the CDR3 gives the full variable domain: GAGVSQSPRYKVTKRGQDVALRCDPISGHVSLYWYRQALGQGPEFLTYFNYEAQQDKSGLPNDRFSAERPEGSISTLTIQRTEQRDSAMYRCASSLDITNTEAFFGQGTRLTVV.